The 16 T cell receptor beta chains below all came from one sample that was sequenced in a study of T cell repertoires in cytomegalovirus infection. What these receptors recognize is not known. TCRdb re-called the reads with MiXCR, one entry per CDR3 protein. The data hold approximately 340,000 distinct CDR3 sequences, with around 29% observed a single time. The sample here was cultured PBMCs, taken from culture after CMV antigen stimulation. The origin of the receptors is a human donor in good health (CMV status not recorded). Some clones in this sample may be carry-over from other donors' samples.

This clonotype showed up many times. The V call is TRBV7-2, the J call TRBJ2-5; D remains unclear. The CDR3 loop spans 15 amino acids. V was pared by 1 base and J by 4 bases, with 13 bases between. The V gene's germline CDR1 is SGHTA and CDR2 FQGNSA. CDR3 loop: CASSLGLGNGETQYF. The CDR3 DNA reads TGTGCCAGCAGCTTAGGTTTAGGGAATGGAGAGACCCAGTACTTC.

The genes are TRBV7-7 and TRBJ2-3; D is perhaps TRBD2 (6 bases). CDR1 and CDR2 from the germline V gene are SSHAT and FNYEAQ (reference sequence). The V end was cut by 1 base, the J end by 0 bases, with 8 bases between. The CDR3 has 15 residues. CDR3 amino acids: CASSLDGTSTDTQYF. CDR3 DNA sequence: TGTGCCAGCAGCTTAGACGGGACTAGCACAGATACGCAGTATTTT. Based on the CDR3 plus reference TRBV7-7 and TRBJ2-3, the full variable domain is GAGVSQSPRYKVTKRGQDVTLRCDPISSHATLYWYQQALGQGPEFLTYFNYEAQPDKSGLPSDRFSAERPEGSISTLTIQRTEQRDSAMYRCASSLDGTSTDTQYFGPGTRLTVL.

This chain's CDR3 is CASLNTRAQANTGELFF. The DNA of the CDR3 is TGTGCCAGCCTCAATACTCGGGCCCAGGCGAACACCGGGGAGCTGTTTTTT. The V and J genes are TRBV7-8 and TRBJ2-2, with no clear D. Germline CDR1 SGHVS, CDR2 FQNEAQ. This CDR3 comprises 17 residues. Trimming stripped 8 bases from V and 0 bases from J, with 19 bases between.

V and J are TRBV12-3 or TRBV12-4 and TRBJ2-1, with 9 bases that match TRBD2. The CDR3 loop spans 15 amino acids. V lost 7 bases to trimming and J lost 6 bases; unmatched junction nucleotides: 10. CDR3 DNA sequence: TGTGCCAGCATCAGGCTGGGTAGCGGGAGCAATGAGCAGTTCTTC. It yields the protein CASIRLGSGSNEQFF.

This CDR3 is CASSPTLQETQYF. The CDR3 DNA follows: TGTGCCAGCTCACCTACACTGCAAGAGACCCAGTACTTC. The J gene is TRBJ2-5, the V gene TRBV18; D is ambiguous. The V gene's germline CDR1 is KGHSH and CDR2 LQKENI. Trimming took 3 bases from V and 2 from J, leaving 7 bases between them. This CDR3 spans 13 amino acids. Full variable domain (remainder filled in from reference TRBV18 and TRBJ2-5): NAGVMQNPRHLVRRRGQEARLRCSPMKGHSHVYWYRQLPEEGLKFMVYLQKENIIDESGMPKERFSAEFPKEGPSILRIQQVVRGDSAAYFCASSPTLQETQYFGPGTRLLVL.

This clonotype was found a few times. The chain links TRBV7-2 to TRBJ2-7; TRBD1 is a possible D gene (6 bases). This CDR3 has 14 residues. Germline V gives CDR1 SGHTA, CDR2 FQGNSA. Trimming took off 5 bases at V and 6 bases at J, with 17 bases between the two ends. The CDR3 spells CASSAQGIGREQYF. The CDR3 bases are TGTGCCAGCAGCGCCCAGGGGATAGGACGCGAGCAGTACTTC.

The J gene is TRBJ2-5, the V gene TRBV12-3 or TRBV12-4; D gene unclear. There are 13 residues in the CDR3. Deletions cut 2 bases from V and 3 bases from J, with 7 bases between. Here the CDR3 DNA reads TGTGCCAGCAGTTTACGATCGGAAGAGACCCAGTACTTC. Amino acid sequence: CASSLRSEETQYF.

The chain links TRBV11-2 to TRBJ2-7; 12 bases are a match to TRBD2. The CDR3 has 16 amino acids. Germline CDR1 is SGHAT and CDR2 is FQNNGV. After removal of 5 bases from V and 4 bases from J, the junction contained 9 bases not matched to a gene. CDR3 protein: CASSIWTSGISYEQYF. In nucleotides, the CDR3 is TGTGCCAGCAGCATCTGGACTAGCGGGATCTCTTACGAGCAGTACTTC.

The V gene is TRBV7-6, the J gene TRBJ2-7, with D perhaps TRBD1 (8 bases). This CDR3 has 13 amino acids. CDR1 and CDR2 (germline): SGHVS, FNYEAQ. The V gene lost 5 bases and the J gene lost 4 bases, with 12 bases spanning the gap. The CDR3 spells CASSNRGGYEQYF. The CDR3 nucleotides are TGTGCCAGCAGCAACAGGGGGGGATACGAGCAGTACTTC.

This clonotype was counted ten times or more. This rearrangement joins TRBV7-6 to TRBJ2-7; 11 nucleotides line up with TRBD1. The CDR3 has 16 residues. Germline trimming cut 5 bases from V and 6 bases from J; bases unmatched to any gene: 12. Germline CDR1 SGHVS, CDR2 FNYEAQ. The CDR3 DNA is TGTGCCAGCAGCCGGTTTAGGACAGGGGGCATAAGCGAGCAGTACTTC. It yields the protein CASSRFRTGGISEQYF.

The chain uses TRBV7-2 and TRBJ2-2, with TRBD2 matching 9 bases. The CDR3 spans 16 residues. Germline CDR1 SGHTA, CDR2 FQGNSA. V shed 1 base and J 5 bases; nucleotides not matched to a gene: 5. The CDR3 DNA reads TGTGCCAGCAGCTTAGAGGTAGCGGGAGTTACCGGGGAGCTGTTTTTT. This codes for CASSLEVAGVTGELFF.

V and J are TRBV6-4 and TRBJ1-1, with D maybe TRBD1 (6 bases). This CDR3 spans 13 amino acids. Germline CDR1 is MRHNA and CDR2 is SNTAGT. Trimming took off 3 bases at V and 11 bases at J, with 16 bases between the two ends. The CDR3 nucleotides are TGTGCCAGCAGTGAAGGGGAGGGGACACGGGCTTTCTTT. It translates to CASSEGEGTRAFF.

In its sample, this clonotype was seen a few times. The genes are TRBV5-1 and TRBJ2-1; either TRBD1 or TRBD2 may supply D (6 bases each). This CDR3 has 15 amino acids. Trimming cost V 0 bases and J 4 bases, with 11 bases left between them. Germline-derived CDR1 and CDR2 are SGHRS and YFSETQ. For the CDR3, the DNA is TGCGCCAGCAGCTTGGGGGGGGCAGAGTACAATGAGCAGTTCTTC. It specifies CASSLGGAEYNEQFF.

This clonotype was observed a handful of times. V usage is TRBV7-3 and J usage is TRBJ1-5; tentative D call: TRBD1 (5 bases). Germline V CDR1 and CDR2: SGHTA, FQGTGA. V shed 5 bases and J shed 4 bases, with 9 bases lying between them. There are 13 residues in the CDR3. The CDR3 DNA reads as TGTGCCAGCAGCCGGGGGAGGAATCAGCCCCAGCATTTT. Its protein is CASSRGRNQPQHF.

This clonotype was counted ten times or more. The chain recombines TRBV27 with TRBJ1-1; possible D gene TRBD1, 5 bases. Germline CDR1 reads MNHEY; CDR2 reads SMNVEV (reference sequence). CDR3 length: 15 residues. V was trimmed by 3 bases and J by 4 bases, leaving 15 bases between them. The CDR3 loop is CASSFGGVGVTEAFF. The CDR3 region has the DNA TGTGCCAGCAGTTTTGGAGGGGTCGGAGTCACTGAAGCTTTCTTT.

The chain combines TRBV5-1 with TRBJ2-1, with 9 bases that match TRBD2. The CDR3 is 15 amino acids. The J segment lost 7 bases and the V segment lost 5 bases, leaving 10 bases of the junction unmatched. The germline CDR1 and CDR2 sequences are SGHRS and YFSETQ. CDR3: CASSPGASGNNEQFF. The CDR3 bases are TGCGCCAGCAGTCCGGGGGCTAGCGGGAATAATGAGCAGTTCTTC.